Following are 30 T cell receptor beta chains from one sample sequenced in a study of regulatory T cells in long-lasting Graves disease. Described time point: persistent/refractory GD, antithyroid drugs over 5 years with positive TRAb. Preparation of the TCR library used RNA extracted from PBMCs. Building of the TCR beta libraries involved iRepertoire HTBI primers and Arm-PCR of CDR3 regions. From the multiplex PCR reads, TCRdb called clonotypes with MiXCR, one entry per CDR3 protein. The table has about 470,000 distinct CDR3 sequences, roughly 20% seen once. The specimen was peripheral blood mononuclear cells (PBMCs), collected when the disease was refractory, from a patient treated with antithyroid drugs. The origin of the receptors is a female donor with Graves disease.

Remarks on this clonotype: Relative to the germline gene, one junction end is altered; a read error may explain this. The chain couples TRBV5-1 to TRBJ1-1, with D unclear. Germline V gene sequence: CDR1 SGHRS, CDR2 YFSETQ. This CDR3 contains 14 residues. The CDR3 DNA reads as TGCGCCAGCGGCTTGGGCAGTATGAACACTGAAGCTTTCTTT. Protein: CASGLGSMNTEAFF. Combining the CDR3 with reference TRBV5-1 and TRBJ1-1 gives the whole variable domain KAGVTQTPRYLIKTRGQQVTLSCSPISGHRSVSWYQQTPGQGLQFLFEYFSETQRNKGNFPGRFSGRQFSNSRSEMNVSTLELGDSALYLCASGLGSMNTEAFFGQGTRLTVV.

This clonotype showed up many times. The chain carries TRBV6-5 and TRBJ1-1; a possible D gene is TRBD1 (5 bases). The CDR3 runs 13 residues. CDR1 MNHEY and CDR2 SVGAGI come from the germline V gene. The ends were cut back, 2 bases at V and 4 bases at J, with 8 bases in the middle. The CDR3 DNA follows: TGTGCCAGCAGTTACGACAGCCCCACTGAAGCTTTCTTT. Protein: CASSYDSPTEAFF.

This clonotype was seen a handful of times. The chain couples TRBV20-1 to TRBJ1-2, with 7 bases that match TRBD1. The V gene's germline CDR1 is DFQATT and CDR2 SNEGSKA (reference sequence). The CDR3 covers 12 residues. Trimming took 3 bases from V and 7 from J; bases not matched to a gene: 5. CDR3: CSASEGAAGYTF. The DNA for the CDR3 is TGCAGTGCTAGCGAGGGGGCGGCTGGCTACACCTTC.

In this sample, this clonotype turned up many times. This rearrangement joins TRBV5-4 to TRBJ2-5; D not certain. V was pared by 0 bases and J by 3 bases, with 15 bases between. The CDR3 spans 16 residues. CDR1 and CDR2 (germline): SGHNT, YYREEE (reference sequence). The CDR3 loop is CASSLDLGLSKETQYF. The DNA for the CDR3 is TGTGCCAGCAGCTTGGATCTGGGCCTGAGCAAAGAGACCCAGTACTTC.

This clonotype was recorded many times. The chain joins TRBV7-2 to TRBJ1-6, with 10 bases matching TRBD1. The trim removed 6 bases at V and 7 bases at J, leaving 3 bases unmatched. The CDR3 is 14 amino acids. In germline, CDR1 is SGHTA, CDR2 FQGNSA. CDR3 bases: TGTGCCAGCAGGGAGGGACAGGGGAATTCACCCCTCCACTTT. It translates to CASREGQGNSPLHF.

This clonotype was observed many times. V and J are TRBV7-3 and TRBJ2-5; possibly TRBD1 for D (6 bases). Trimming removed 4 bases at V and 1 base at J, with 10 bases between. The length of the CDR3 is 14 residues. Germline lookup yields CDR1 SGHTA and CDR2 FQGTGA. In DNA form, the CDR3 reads TGTGCCAGCAGCTCAACAGGGACCCAAGAGACCCAGTACTTC. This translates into CASSSTGTQETQYF.

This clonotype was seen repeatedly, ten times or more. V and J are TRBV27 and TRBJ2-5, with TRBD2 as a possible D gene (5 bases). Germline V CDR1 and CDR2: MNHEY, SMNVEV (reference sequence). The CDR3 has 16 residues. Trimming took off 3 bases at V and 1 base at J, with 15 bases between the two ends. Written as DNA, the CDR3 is TGTGCCAGCAGTTTCAACCCCCCAGCGGTCCAAGAGACCCAGTACTTC. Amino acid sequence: CASSFNPPAVQETQYF.

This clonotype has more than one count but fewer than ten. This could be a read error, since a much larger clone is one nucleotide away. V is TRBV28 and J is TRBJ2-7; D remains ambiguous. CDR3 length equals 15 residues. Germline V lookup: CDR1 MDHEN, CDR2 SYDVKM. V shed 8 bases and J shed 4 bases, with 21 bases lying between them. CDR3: CASGSTTRAPYEQYF. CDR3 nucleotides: TGTGCCAGCGGTTCGACCACCCGGGCCCCATACGAGCAGTACTTC.

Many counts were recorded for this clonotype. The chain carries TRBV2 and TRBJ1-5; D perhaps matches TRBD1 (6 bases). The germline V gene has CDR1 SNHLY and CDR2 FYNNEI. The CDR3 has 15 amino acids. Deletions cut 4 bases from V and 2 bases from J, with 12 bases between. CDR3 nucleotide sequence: TGTGCCAGCAGTGGGGCAGGGGACCGCAATCAGCCCCAGCATTTT. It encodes CASSGAGDRNQPQHF.

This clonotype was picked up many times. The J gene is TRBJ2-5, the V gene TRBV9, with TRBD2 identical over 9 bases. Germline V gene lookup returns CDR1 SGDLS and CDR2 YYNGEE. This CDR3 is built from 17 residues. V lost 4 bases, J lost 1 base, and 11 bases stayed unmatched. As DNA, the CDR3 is TGTGCCAGCAGCTTTGGTCATGCGGGAGGGTTCCAAGAGACCCAGTACTTC. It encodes CASSFGHAGGFQETQYF.

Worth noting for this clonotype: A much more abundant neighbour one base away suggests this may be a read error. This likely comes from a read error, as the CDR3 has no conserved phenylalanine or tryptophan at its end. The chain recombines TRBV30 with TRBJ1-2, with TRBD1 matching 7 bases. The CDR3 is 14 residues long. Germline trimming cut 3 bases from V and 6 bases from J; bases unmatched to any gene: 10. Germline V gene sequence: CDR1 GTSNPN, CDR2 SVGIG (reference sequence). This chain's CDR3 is CAWRGQTEIDGYTY. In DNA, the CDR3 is TGTGCCTGGAGGGGACAGACCGAAATTGATGGCTACACCTAC.

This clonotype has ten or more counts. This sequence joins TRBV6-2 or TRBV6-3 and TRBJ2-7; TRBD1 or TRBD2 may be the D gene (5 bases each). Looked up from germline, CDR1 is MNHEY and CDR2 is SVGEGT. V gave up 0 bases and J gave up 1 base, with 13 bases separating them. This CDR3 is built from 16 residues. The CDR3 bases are TGTGCCAGCAGTTACTCGTTGGGACGTACTTCCTACGAGCAGTACTTC. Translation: CASSYSLGRTSYEQYF.

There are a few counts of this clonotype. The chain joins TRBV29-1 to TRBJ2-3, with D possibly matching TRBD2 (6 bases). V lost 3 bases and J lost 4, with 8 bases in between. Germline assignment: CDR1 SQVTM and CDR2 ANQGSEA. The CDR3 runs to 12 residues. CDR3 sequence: CSVEWGADTQYF. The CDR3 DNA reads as TGCAGCGTTGAGTGGGGGGCAGATACGCAGTATTTT.

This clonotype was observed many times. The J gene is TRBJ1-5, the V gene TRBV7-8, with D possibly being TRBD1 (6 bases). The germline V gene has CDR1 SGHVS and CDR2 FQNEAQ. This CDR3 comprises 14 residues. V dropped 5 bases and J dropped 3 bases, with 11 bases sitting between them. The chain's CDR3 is CASSPDSDNQPQHF. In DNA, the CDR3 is TGTGCCAGCAGCCCGGACAGCGACAATCAGCCCCAGCATTTT.

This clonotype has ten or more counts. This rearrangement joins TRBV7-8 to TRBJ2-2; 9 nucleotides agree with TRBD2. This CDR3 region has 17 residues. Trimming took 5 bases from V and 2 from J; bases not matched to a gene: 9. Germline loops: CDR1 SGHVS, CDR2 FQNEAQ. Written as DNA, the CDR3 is TGTGCCAGCAGCCACGGGCTAGCGGGGCTAAACACCGGGGAGCTGTTTTTT. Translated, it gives CASSHGLAGLNTGELFF.

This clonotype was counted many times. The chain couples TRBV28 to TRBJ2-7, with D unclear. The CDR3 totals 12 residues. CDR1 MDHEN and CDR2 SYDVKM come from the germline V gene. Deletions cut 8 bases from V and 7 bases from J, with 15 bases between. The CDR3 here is CASLTPHEEQYF. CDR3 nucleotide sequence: TGTGCCAGCCTAACCCCTCATGAAGAGCAGTACTTC.

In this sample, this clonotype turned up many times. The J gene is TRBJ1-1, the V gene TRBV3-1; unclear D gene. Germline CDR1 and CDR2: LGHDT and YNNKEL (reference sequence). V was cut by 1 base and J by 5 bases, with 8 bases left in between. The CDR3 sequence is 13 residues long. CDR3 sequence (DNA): TGTGCCAGCAGCCAAGTCCCGGGAACTGAAGCTTTCTTT. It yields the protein CASSQVPGTEAFF.

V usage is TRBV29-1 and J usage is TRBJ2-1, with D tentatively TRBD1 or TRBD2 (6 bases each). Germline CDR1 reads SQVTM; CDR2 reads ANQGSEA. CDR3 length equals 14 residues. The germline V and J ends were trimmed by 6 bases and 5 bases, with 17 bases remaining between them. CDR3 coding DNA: TGCAGCGTGGGGGGCCGGGGCGGAAACAATGAGCAGTTCTTC. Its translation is CSVGGRGGNNEQFF.

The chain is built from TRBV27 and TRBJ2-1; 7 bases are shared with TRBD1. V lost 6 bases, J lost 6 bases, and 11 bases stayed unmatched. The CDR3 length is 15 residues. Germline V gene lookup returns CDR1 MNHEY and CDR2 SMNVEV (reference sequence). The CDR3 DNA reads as TGTGCCAGCAGGGTACAGGGGAGCCTCGGCAATGAGCAGTTCTTC. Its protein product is CASRVQGSLGNEQFF.

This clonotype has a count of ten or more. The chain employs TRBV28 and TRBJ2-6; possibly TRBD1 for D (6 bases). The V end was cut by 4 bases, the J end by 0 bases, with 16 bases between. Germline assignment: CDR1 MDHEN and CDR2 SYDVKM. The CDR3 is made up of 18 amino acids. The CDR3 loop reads CASSSYLQGYSGANVLTF. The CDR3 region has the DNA TGTGCCAGCAGTTCCTACTTACAGGGCTACTCTGGGGCCAACGTCCTGACTTTC.

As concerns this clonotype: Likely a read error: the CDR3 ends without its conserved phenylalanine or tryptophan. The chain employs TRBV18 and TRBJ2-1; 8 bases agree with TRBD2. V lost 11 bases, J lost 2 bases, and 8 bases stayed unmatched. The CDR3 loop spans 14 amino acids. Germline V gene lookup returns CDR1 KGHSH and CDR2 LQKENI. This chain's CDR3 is CAGKLADPYNEQFL. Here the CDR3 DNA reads TGTGCCGGAAAACTAGCGGACCCCTACAATGAGCAGTTCCTC.

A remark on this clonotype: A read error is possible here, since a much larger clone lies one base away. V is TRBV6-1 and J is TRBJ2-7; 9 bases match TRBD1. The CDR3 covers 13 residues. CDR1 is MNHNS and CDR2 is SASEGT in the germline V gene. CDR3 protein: CASSNTGGYERYF. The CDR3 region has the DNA TGTGCCAGCAGTAATACAGGGGGCTACGAGCGGTACTTC.

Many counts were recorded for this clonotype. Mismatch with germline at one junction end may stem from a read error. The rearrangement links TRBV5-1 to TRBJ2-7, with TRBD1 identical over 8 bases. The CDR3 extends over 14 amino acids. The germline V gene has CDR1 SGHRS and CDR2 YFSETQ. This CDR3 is CASSVRTGSYEQYF. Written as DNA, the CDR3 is TGTGCCAGCAGTGTTCGGACAGGGTCCTACGAGCAGTACTTC.

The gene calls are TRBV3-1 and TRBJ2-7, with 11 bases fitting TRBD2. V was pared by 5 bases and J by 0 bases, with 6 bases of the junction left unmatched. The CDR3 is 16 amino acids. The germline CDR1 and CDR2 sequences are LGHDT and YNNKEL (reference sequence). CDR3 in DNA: TGTGCCAGCAGCGCGGAGACTAGCGGGGTCTCCTACGAGCAGTACTTC. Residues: CASSAETSGVSYEQYF.

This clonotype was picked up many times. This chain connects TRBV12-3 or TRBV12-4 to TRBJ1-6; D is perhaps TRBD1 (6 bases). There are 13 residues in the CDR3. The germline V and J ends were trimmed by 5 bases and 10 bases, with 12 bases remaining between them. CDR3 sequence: CASSLNRDSPLHF. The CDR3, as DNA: TGTGCCAGCAGTCTGAACAGGGACTCACCCCTCCACTTT.

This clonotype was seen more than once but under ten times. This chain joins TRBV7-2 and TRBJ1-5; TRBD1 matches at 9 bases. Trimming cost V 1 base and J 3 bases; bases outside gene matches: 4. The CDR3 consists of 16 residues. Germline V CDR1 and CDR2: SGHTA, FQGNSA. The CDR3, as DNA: TGTGCCAGCAGCTTAGTGGGACAGGGTTTCAATCAGCCCCAGCATTTT. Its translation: CASSLVGQGFNQPQHF.

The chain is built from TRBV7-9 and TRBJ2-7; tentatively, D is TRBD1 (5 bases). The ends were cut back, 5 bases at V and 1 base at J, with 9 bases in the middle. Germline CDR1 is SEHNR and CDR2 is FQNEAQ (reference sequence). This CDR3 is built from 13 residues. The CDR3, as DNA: TGTGCCAGCAGCGACAGCGAATCCTACGAGCAGTACTTC. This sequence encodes CASSDSESYEQYF.

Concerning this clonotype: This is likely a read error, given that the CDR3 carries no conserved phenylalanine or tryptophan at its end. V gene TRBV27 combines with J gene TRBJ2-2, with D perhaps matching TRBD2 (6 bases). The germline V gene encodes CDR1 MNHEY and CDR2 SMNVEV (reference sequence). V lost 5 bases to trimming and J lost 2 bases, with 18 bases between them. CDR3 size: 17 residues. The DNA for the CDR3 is TGTGCCAGCAGTCCCCGGGAGCAGCGGGCCAACACCGGGGAGCTGTTTCTT. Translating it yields CASSPREQRANTGELFL.

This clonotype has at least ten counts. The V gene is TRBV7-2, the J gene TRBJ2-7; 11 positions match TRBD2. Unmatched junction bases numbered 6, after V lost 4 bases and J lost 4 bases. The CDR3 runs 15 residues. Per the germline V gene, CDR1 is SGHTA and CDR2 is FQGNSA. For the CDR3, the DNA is TGTGCCAGCAGCTCGCGACTAGCGGGAAGGTACGAGCAGTACTTC. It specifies CASSSRLAGRYEQYF.

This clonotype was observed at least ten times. The CDR3 coding sequence is TGTGCCAGCAGTCACTTACGGCCCAATCGTACAGACGCGGATCAGCCCCAGCATTTT. Residues: CASSHLRPNRTDADQPQHF. The rearrangement links TRBV28 to TRBJ1-5; D unresolved. The CDR3 has 19 amino acids. Germline V gene lookup returns CDR1 MDHEN and CDR2 SYDVKM. Trimming took 5 bases from V and 5 from J, leaving 28 bases between them.